This entry lists 27 T cell receptor beta chains sequenced from one sample in a study of T-cell reconstitution after alpha-beta-depleted transplantation in children. Researchers prepared the TCRbeta library using unique molecular identifiers, the study reports. TCRdb re-called the PCR reads with MiXCR, one entry per CDR3 protein. The sample shows around 100,000 distinct CDR3 sequences, approximately 10% of them seen only once. The sequenced sample was PBMCs, obtained before TCRalphabeta/CD19-depleted stem cell transplant. These receptors all come from a boy aged 2 to 10 with acute lymphoblastic leukemia, due to receive a stem cell transplant.

This clonotype appeared a few times. V is TRBV29-1 and J is TRBJ2-1; 7 bases fit TRBD1. CDR1 and CDR2 (germline): SQVTM, ANQGSEA. CDR3 size: 13 residues. The J segment lost 7 bases and the V segment lost 3 bases, leaving 6 bases of the junction unmatched. CDR3 bases: TGCAGCGTTGACGCACAGGGGACGAATGAGCAGTTCTTC. As protein: CSVDAQGTNEQFF.

This clonotype appeared many times. The chain has TRBV5-1 and TRBJ1-2; D is ambiguous. CDR1 is SGHRS, CDR2 YFSETQ, per germline. The germline V and J ends were trimmed by 2 bases and 3 bases, with 20 bases remaining between them. This CDR3 is built from 17 residues. As DNA, the CDR3 is TGCGCCAGCAGCTTCGGTCACAGCTACTCTTCAGACTATGGCTACACCTTC. Translated, it gives CASSFGHSYSSDYGYTF. The whole variable domain, filled in from reference TRBV5-1 and TRBJ1-2, reads KAGVTQTPRYLIKTRGQQVTLSCSPISGHRSVSWYQQTPGQGLQFLFEYFSETQRNKGNFPGRFSGRQFSNSRSEMNVSTLELGDSALYLCASSFGHSYSSDYGYTFGSGTRLTVV.

There are a few counts of this clonotype. The chain links TRBV7-3 to TRBJ2-3, with 7 bases matching TRBD2. V shed 2 bases and J 1 base; nucleotides not matched to a gene: 3. Germline V CDR1 and CDR2: SGHTA, FQGTGA. The CDR3 loop spans 15 amino acids. The CDR3 nucleotides are TGTGCCAGCAGCTTATACACTAGCGGCACAGATACGCAGTATTTT. This sequence encodes CASSLYTSGTDTQYF.

This clonotype was observed a few times. V usage is TRBV7-3 and J usage is TRBJ2-2; 9 nucleotides line up with TRBD1. This CDR3 is 15 amino acids long. Germline CDR1 SGHTA, CDR2 FQGTGA. V trimming: 5 bases; J trimming: 6 bases; junction bases outside the gene matches: 7. The CDR3 DNA sequence: TGTGCCAGCAGCGAGACAGGGGGGTTATCCGGGGAGCTGTTTTTT. This gives the protein CASSETGGLSGELFF.

Details on this clonotype: Since a much larger clone is just one base distant, this may be a read error. The chain has TRBV7-9 and TRBJ2-2, with 14 positions matching TRBD2. The CDR3 totals 16 residues. From germline, CDR1 is SEHNR and CDR2 FQNEAQ (reference sequence). The CDR3, as DNA: TGTGCCAGCCAGGGACTAGCGGGAGTGGGCACCGGGGAGATGTTTTTT. This translates into CASQGLAGVGTGEMFF.

This clonotype was observed many times. V gene TRBV20-1 combines with J gene TRBJ2-1, with TRBD2 identical over 9 bases. In germline, CDR1 is DFQATT, CDR2 SNEGSKA (reference sequence). The CDR3 is 17 residues long. J gave up 8 bases and V 6 bases, and 20 bases lay outside the gene matches. This CDR3 reads CSARGVGVAGVSDEQFF. CDR3 DNA sequence: TGCAGTGCGCGGGGCGTGGGGGTAGCGGGAGTTAGCGATGAGCAGTTCTTC.

This clonotype has only a few counts. The chain links TRBV7-2 to TRBJ2-1; unclear D gene. CDR1 and CDR2 from the germline V gene are SGHTA and FQGNSA. This CDR3 has 14 residues. Trimming stripped 5 bases from V and 10 bases from J, with 18 bases between. CDR3 coding DNA: TGTGCCAGCAGCCCTCGAACCCGATGGGGAGAGCAGTTCTTC. This codes for CASSPRTRWGEQFF.

This clonotype was found many times. V and J are TRBV12-3 or TRBV12-4 and TRBJ2-1; 14 bases are a match to TRBD2. V lost 6 bases to trimming and J lost 9 bases; unmatched junction nucleotides: 10. The CDR3 covers 16 residues. In DNA, the CDR3 is TGTGCCAGCAGACCCGGGACTAGCGGGAGAGTTGGTGAGCAGTTCTTC. Translation gives CASRPGTSGRVGEQFF.

The rearrangement joins TRBV12-3 or TRBV12-4 to TRBJ1-3; tentatively, D is TRBD1 (5 bases). The CDR3 is 14 residues long. Trimming pared 3 bases from V and 4 bases from J, leaving 10 bases between. The CDR3 region has the DNA TGTGCCAGCAGTTTGGGCGGGGGAGGAAACACCATATATTTT. This gives the protein CASSLGGGGNTIYF.

This clonotype was detected many times. CDR3 loop: CASSPQVAGGNNEQFF. In DNA, the CDR3 is TGTGCCAGCTCACCACAGGTAGCGGGAGGTAACAATGAGCAGTTCTTC. The J gene is TRBJ2-1, the V gene TRBV18; the match to TRBD2 covers 10 bases. Trimming cost V 1 base and J 5 bases; bases outside gene matches: 5. Germline V gene sequence: CDR1 KGHSH, CDR2 LQKENI. The length of the CDR3 is 16 residues.

This chain connects TRBV6-6 to TRBJ2-7; D is ambiguous. CDR3 size: 13 residues. Germline V gene sequence: CDR1 MNHNY, CDR2 SVGAGI (reference sequence). The germline V and J ends were trimmed by 1 base and 5 bases, with 9 bases remaining between them. Written as DNA, the CDR3 is TGTGCCAGCAGTTACTACCCGACCAACGAGCAGTACTTC. This translates into CASSYYPTNEQYF.

This clonotype was counted only a few times. The chain joins TRBV12-3 or TRBV12-4 to TRBJ2-1; D possibly corresponds to TRBD2 (7 bases). The CDR3 has 16 amino acids. V shed 2 bases and J shed 6 bases, with 17 bases lying between them. As DNA, the CDR3 is TGTGCCAGCAGTTTACTTGGAGGGAGGGGGGGCAATGAGCAGTTCTTC. Translated: CASSLLGGRGGNEQFF.

This clonotype was picked up many times. The chain combines TRBV12-3 or TRBV12-4 with TRBJ1-6; no clear D. The CDR3 loop spans 12 amino acids. Trimming removed 6 bases at V and 8 bases at J, with 8 bases between. The DNA of the CDR3 is TGTGCCAGCAGCTCGGACTATTCACCCCTCCACTTT. It specifies CASSSDYSPLHF.

This clonotype was recorded many times. The rearrangement joins TRBV2 to TRBJ2-7; maybe TRBD2 (6 bases). The V gene's germline CDR1 is SNHLY and CDR2 FYNNEI. The V end was cut by 7 bases, the J end by 3 bases, with 16 bases between. This CDR3 is 14 amino acids long. The CDR3 coding sequence is TGTGCCAGCACACTGGGCTGGACTATCTACGAGCAGTACTTC. This codes for CASTLGWTIYEQYF.

The genes are TRBV6-1 and TRBJ2-3; D is unclear. CDR1 and CDR2 from the germline V gene are MNHNS and SASEGT. This CDR3 comprises 15 residues. V lost 0 bases to trimming and J lost 6 bases, with 13 bases between them. Written as DNA, the CDR3 is TGTGCCAGCAGTGAAGCGCTTATGTCCTTCGATACGCAGTATTTT. It codes for CASSEALMSFDTQYF.

This clonotype occurred many times. The rearrangement joins TRBV20-1 to TRBJ2-1; a possible D gene is TRBD2 (5 bases). V was trimmed by 6 bases and J by 0 bases, leaving 18 bases between them. The CDR3 totals 16 residues. Germline V gene data show CDR1 as DFQATT and CDR2 as SNEGSKA (reference sequence). CDR3 DNA sequence: TGCAGTGCCCCCATGAGCGGACCTAGCTCCTACAATGAGCAGTTCTTC. Its protein product is CSAPMSGPSSYNEQFF.

This chain uses TRBV20-1 with TRBJ2-4; perhaps TRBD2 as D (6 bases). This CDR3 is 16 amino acids long. Looked up from germline, CDR1 is DFQATT and CDR2 is SNEGSKA (reference sequence). Trimming stripped 0 bases from V and 0 bases from J, with 12 bases between. In DNA form, the CDR3 reads TGCAGTGCTAGAGACTCCGGGGGACCAGCCAAAAACATTCAGTACTTC. Amino acids: CSARDSGGPAKNIQYF.

In this sample, this clonotype turned up a few times. The chain carries TRBV11-3 and TRBJ2-2; D gene uncertain. Germline V lookup: CDR1 SGHNT, CDR2 YENEEA. The CDR3 totals 13 residues. V lost 0 bases, J lost 7 bases, and 6 bases lay in between. This CDR3 is CASSLDFVGELFF. CDR3 nucleotide sequence: TGTGCCAGCAGCTTAGATTTCGTCGGGGAGCTGTTTTTT.

This clonotype came up many times. The CDR3 DNA is TGTGCCAGCAAGCCCGGGAAACCAGATACGCAGTATTTT. Protein product: CASKPGKPDTQYF. This chain connects TRBV12-3 or TRBV12-4 to TRBJ2-3; a weak D match, TRBD2 (5 bases). The CDR3 is 13 amino acids. Between the trimmed V and J ends, which lost 7 bases and 4 bases, there was a span of 12 bases.

V gene TRBV5-1 combines with J gene TRBJ1-4; D perhaps matches TRBD1 (6 bases). The V end was cut by 4 bases, the J end by 4 bases, with 20 bases between. The CDR3 runs to 17 residues. Germline lookup yields CDR1 SGHRS and CDR2 YFSETQ. The CDR3 protein is CASSLNVGGSGNEKLFF. The CDR3 DNA sequence: TGCGCCAGCAGCCTCAACGTGGGGGGCTCGGGTAATGAAAAACTGTTTTTT.

For this clonotype: Mismatch with germline at one junction end may stem from a read error. This rearrangement joins TRBV3-1 to TRBJ1-1; no definite D call. Germline V gene lookup returns CDR1 LGHDT and CDR2 YNNKEL (reference sequence). CDR3 length: 15 residues. The CDR3 here is CASCQSRTGNTEAFF. The CDR3 DNA sequence: TGTGCCAGCTGCCAGTCACGGACGGGGAACACTGAAGCTTTCTTT.

In its sample, this clonotype was seen a few times. The chain recombines TRBV20-1 with TRBJ1-1; possibly TRBD1 for D (5 bases). Per the germline V gene, CDR1 is DFQATT and CDR2 is SNEGSKA (reference sequence). Trimming removed 6 bases at V and 0 bases at J, with 14 bases between. CDR3 length: 14 amino acids. The DNA of the CDR3 is TGCAGTGCGCGCCCCGGGACTGTGAACACTGAAGCTTTCTTT. This translates into CSARPGTVNTEAFF.

This clonotype was picked up many times. In DNA, the CDR3 is TGCGCCAGCAGCCAAGGGTACGGGAGGCGAAGCACAGATACGCAGTATTTT. Translated: CASSQGYGRRSTDTQYF. The chain combines TRBV4-1 with TRBJ2-3; TRBD2 aligns across 7 bases. The CDR3 spans 17 residues. J lost 0 bases, V lost 1 base, and 7 bases had no gene match. Germline-derived CDR1 and CDR2 are MGHRA and YSYEKL.

V usage is TRBV24-1 and J usage is TRBJ2-5, with 8 nucleotides matching TRBD1. There are 15 residues in the CDR3. Unmatched junction bases numbered 7, after V lost 4 bases and J lost 4 bases. Germline-derived CDR1 and CDR2 are KGHDR and SFDVKD. CDR3 protein: CATSDPHRGAETQYF. The CDR3 nucleotides read TGTGCCACCAGTGACCCTCACAGGGGGGCAGAGACCCAGTACTTC.

This clonotype came up many times. This chain joins TRBV12-3 or TRBV12-4 and TRBJ2-1; 10 nucleotides match TRBD2. With 5 bases clipped from V and 4 bases from J, the junction kept 2 bases outside the gene matches. The CDR3 has 14 residues. The CDR3 protein is CASSMTSGYNEQFF. CDR3 DNA: TGTGCCAGCAGTATGACTAGCGGGTACAATGAGCAGTTCTTC.

In this sample, this clonotype turned up many times. J is TRBJ2-5 and V is TRBV11-1; D may be TRBD2 (6 bases). V lost 4 bases and J 4 bases, leaving 19 bases between the germline ends. Germline CDR1 reads SGHAT; CDR2 reads FQDESV (reference sequence). This CDR3 has 16 amino acids. CDR3 protein: CASSSDGGRDRETQYF. The CDR3 nucleotides are TGTGCCAGCAGCTCGGACGGGGGACGTGATCGAGAGACCCAGTACTTC. Looking up the rest from reference TRBV11-1 and TRBJ2-5 gives the full variable domain: EAEVAQSPRYKITEKSQAVAFWCDPISGHATLYWYRQILGQGPELLVQFQDESVVDDSQLPKDRFSAERLKGVDSTLKIQPAELGDSAMYLCASSSDGGRDRETQYFGPGTRLLVL.

The chain combines TRBV10-3 with TRBJ2-7; 10 bases align to TRBD1. Germline V gene sequence: CDR1 ENHRY, CDR2 SYGVKD. The CDR3 runs 14 residues. V shed 5 bases, J shed 6 bases, and the junction held 7 bases outside the gene matches. The CDR3 region has the DNA TGTGCCATCAGTCTTGGGACAGGGGCGCGCGAGCAGTACTTC. Translating gives CAISLGTGAREQYF.